This T cell receptor beta chain comes out of a study of T cell changes during pregnancy in multiple sclerosis. Generated by immunoSEQ multiplex PCR, the TCRdb table keeps only in-frame clones and is missing some. The sample holds fewer than 60,000 clones, more than 75% seen once. The CDR3 is 16 amino acids. The germline gives CDR1 SGHNT, CDR2 YYREEE (reference sequence). J gave up 0 bases and V 2 bases, and 7 bases lay outside the gene matches. The source material was peripheral blood, sampled in the second trimester of pregnancy. The clonotype comes from a female donor with multiple sclerosis, enrolled in a pregnancy study. The chain joins TRBV5-4 to TRBJ1-2; 7 positions match TRBD1. The CDR3 region is CASSLARTGANYGYTF. The CDR3 DNA reads as TGTGCCAGCAGCTTAGCCCGGACAGGAGCTAACTATGGCTACACCTTC.